This T cell receptor beta chain appears in the sequencing data of a study of CD8+ T cells in alopecia areata. Across the whole study: At a dose of 5 to 10 mg twice daily, oral tofacitinib was given to treated patients.

Investigators isolated RNA and reverse transcribed it into cDNA to act as the sequencing template. Method: immunoSEQ multiplex PCR; TCRdb's copy keeps in-frame clones and lacks some. Of some 42,000 clones in the sample, 92% were seen once. This CDR3 is built from 13 residues. Germline loops: CDR1 SGHAT, CDR2 FQNNGV. Trimming cost V 1 base and J 8 bases, with 9 bases left between them. Indicated treatment: oral pan-JAK inhibitor, 5-10 mg twice daily. Study results and caveats: Normal skin contains resident alphabeta T cells, and these are also sequenced in scalp samples. Lesional scalp displayed greater clonality than normal scalp, most notably in alopecia totalis/universalis.

In regard to this clone: What it binds is unknown.

The chain links TRBV11-2 to TRBJ2-1, with D tentatively TRBD1 (5 bases). The sequence was obtained from a human donor with alopecia areata. Specimen: CD8+ T cells sorted from blood, collected at week 24, from a patient treated with tofacitinib. CDR3 coding DNA: TGTGCCAGCAGCTTAGCCGTAGGGGATGAGCAGTTCTTC. Protein sequence: CASSLAVGDEQFF.